This T cell receptor beta chain was captured in a study of T cells after yellow fever vaccination. The study made its TCR cDNA through 5'RACE template switching. That step introduced a universal primer site along with UMIs. TCRdb re-called the 5' RACE reads through MiXCR, storing one row per CDR3 protein. This repertoire shows about 370,000 distinct CDR3 sequences, 11% found once; its top ten account for 18%. The study's findings and limits: The CD4 compartment and the CD8 compartment contained a small share of clonotypes in common. Weaker overall, the secondary response nonetheless peaked faster (day 5 versus 15).

The CDR3 contains 13 residues. The V gene lost 1 base and the J gene lost 6 bases, with 10 bases spanning the gap. Germline CDR1 is LNHDA and CDR2 is SQIVND (reference sequence). Regarding this clonotype: Its antigen is unknown.

The gene calls are TRBV19 and TRBJ2-7; D possibly corresponds to TRBD1 (5 bases). This receptor was identified in a man younger than 30 who received the YFV17D yellow fever vaccine. The input for sequencing was PBMCs, taken on the day of the first yellow fever vaccination. Written as DNA, the CDR3 is TGTGCCAGTAGTATAGCGGCAGGGCCCGAGCAGTACGTC. Residues: CASSIAAGPEQYV.